The entry below describes one T cell receptor beta chain. This specimen belongs to a study of shared clonotypes between healthy human individuals. Authors' methods: Owing to the provision of junction-only sequences devoid of quality scores by immunoSEQ, filtering differed. Only in-frame clones appear in the TCRdb table, and some are missing; sequencing was by immunoSEQ multiplex PCR. D and trimming were read from the DNA, whereas the V and J calls and clone size are those reported in that table. The sample holds around 2,000,000 clones, approximately 95% seen once. The V end lost 0 bases, the J end lost 0 bases, and 6 bases lay between the germline ends. The germline CDR1 and CDR2 sequences are MGHRA and YSYEKL. This CDR3 is built from 15 residues. CD45RO-negative cells were positively selected for CCR7, leaving out terminally differentiated effector memory CD45RA+ cells.

The receptor's source is a man aged 18 to 30 in good health. The sequenced material came from naive CD8+ T cells sorted from blood. V and J are TRBV4-1 and TRBJ1-3; D call uncertain. CDR3 amino acids: CASSQDGNSGNTIYF. Here the CDR3 DNA reads TGCGCCAGCAGCCAAGATGGAAACTCTGGAAACACCATATATTTT.